A selection of T cell receptor beta chains follows, all from one sample in a study of blood T cell repertoires in COVID-19. Profiling relied on immunoSEQ multiplex PCR, and the TCRdb table lists in-frame clones only, not all of them. This sample has over 200,000 clones, with around nine tenths found just once. Sequencing was done on a sample of peripheral blood. The receptor set was obtained from a man aged 35-49 years who had recovered from COVID-19. CDR3s include the opening cysteine and the closing phenylalanine or tryptophan. The order of the fields is clone size, D gene, J gene, V gene, CDR3 DNA, CDR3 protein. A D gene is named only where the DNA matches it firmly. Not all rows give a size; the values are once, few, many and, for expanded clones, a class.

-,-,TRBJ1-2,TRBV20-1,TGCAGTGCTCCCGATCGGGGCTACACCTTC,CSAPDRGYTF
-,-,TRBJ1-2,TRBV30,TGTGCCTGGAGTGAACGGACAGCCGGCTACACCTTC,CAWSERTAGYTF
-,-,TRBJ2-7,TRBV28,TGTGCCAGCAGTTTATACGGCTACGAGCAGTACTTC,CASSLYGYEQYF
-,-,TRBJ2-7,TRBV2,TGTGCCAGCAGTGACTCACCGGGGAGAGAGCAGTACTTC,CASSDSPGREQYF
-,-,TRBJ2-1,TRBV6-2/TRBV6-3,TGTGCCAGCAGTTACCCGACTCCGTATGAGCAGTTCTTC,CASSYPTPYEQFF
-,TRBD2,TRBJ2-2,TRBV2,TGTGCCAGCAATAGACTAGCGGGGGGCGTCGGGGAGCTGTTTTTT,CASNRLAGGVGELFF
-,TRBD1,TRBJ1-2,TRBV27,TGTGCCAGCAGTTTAACAGGGGCCTACTATGGCTACACCTTC,CASSLTGAYYGYTF
few,-,TRBJ1-1,TRBV5-1,TGCGCCAGCACCCGTGAGGGGCGGGGGAACACTGAAGCTTTCTTT,CASTREGRGNTEAFF
-,TRBD1,TRBJ1-2,TRBV5-3,TGTGCCAGAAGCCAAGAACGGGACAGGGGATATGGCTACACCTTC,CARSQERDRGYGYTF
-,-,TRBJ1-2,TRBV5-6,TGTGCCAGCAGCTTGGTGGGGGGTAACTATGGCTACACCTTC,CASSLVGGNYGYTF
-,TRBD1,TRBJ1-5,TRBV4-2,TGTGCCAGCAGCCAAGATTGGGGACAGATGAATCAGCCCCAGCATTTT,CASSQDWGQMNQPQHF
few,-,TRBJ1-4,TRBV2,TGTGCCAGCAGTGCAAACAGGCCGTCAAATGAAAAACTGTTTTTT,CASSANRPSNEKLFF
-,TRBD2,TRBJ2-5,TRBV7-3,TGTGCCAGCAGCTTATCCCCCCCTTCAGCGGGGCAAGAGACCCAGTACTTC,CASSLSPPSAGQETQYF
-,-,TRBJ1-3,TRBV18,TGTGCCAGCTCACCCGGCGGTGGAAACACCATATATTTT,CASSPGGGNTIYF
once,-,TRBJ1-1,TRBV6-5,TGTGCCAGCAGTCCTGATGTGGGGGCGAAGACTGAAGCTTTCTTT,CASSPDVGAKTEAFF
once,-,TRBJ2-5,TRBV7-9,TGTGGCTTCCGAAGGGGCAGGGGCCCAGGGGAGACCCAGTACTTC,CGFRRGRGPGETQYF
-,TRBD1,TRBJ2-5,TRBV19,TGTGCCAGTACGGCCGGATTAAGGACAGGGGATGAGACCCAGTACTTC,CASTAGLRTGDETQYF
-,TRBD2,TRBJ2-1,TRBV30,TGTGCCTGTACCCGGACTAGACGGGAGCAGTTCTTC,CACTRTRREQFF
-,TRBD1,TRBJ1-2,TRBV12-3/TRBV12-4,TGTGCCACCCGGACAGGGTCTCTCAGTGGCTACACCTTC,CATRTGSLSGYTF
-,-,TRBJ2-1,TRBV7-9,TGTGCCAGCAGTGCCACCGCCGGTGAGCAGTTCTTC,CASSATAGEQFF
few,-,TRBJ2-7,TRBV3-1/TRBV3-2,TGTGCCAGCAGCCAAGCAGCCAGGATTTACGAGCAGTACTTC,CASSQAARIYEQYF
-,TRBD1,TRBJ1-1,TRBV27,TGTGCCAGCAGTTTATCGACAGGGGGCTATACTGAAGCTTTCTTT,CASSLSTGGYTEAFF
-,-,TRBJ1-5,TRBV6-5,TGTGCCAGCAGTTACACAGGGTTCGGCGGCAATCAGCCCCAGCATTTT,CASSYTGFGGNQPQHF
once,TRBD2,TRBJ2-2,TRBV7-7,TGTGCCAGCACCTCCCAACAAGCGGGGCACACCGGGGAGCTGTTTTTT,CASTSQQAGHTGELFF
-,-,TRBJ2-7,TRBV14,TGTGCCAGCAGCCTGGGACACTACGAGCAGTACTTC,CASSLGHYEQYF
-,-,TRBJ1-5,TRBV19,TGTGCCAGTGGGGCGGGGGGCCGGCCCCAGCATTTT,CASGAGGRPQHF
-,-,TRBJ1-2,TRBV7-2,TGTGCCAGCAGCTTAGAGGGGACACCTTCGTATGGCTACACCTTC,CASSLEGTPSYGYTF
-,-,TRBJ2-2,TRBV6-5,TGTGCCAGCACCTTGGGGTTGGGGCCCGGGGAGCTGTTTTTT,CASTLGLGPGELFF
-,TRBD1,TRBJ2-7,TRBV27,TGTGCCAGCGCCCGGACAGGGAAGCTCGAGCAGTACTTC,CASARTGKLEQYF
-,TRBD1,TRBJ1-1,TRBV30,TGTGCCTGGGCCCGACAGGGTAACACTGAAGCTTTCTTT,CAWARQGNTEAFF
-,-,TRBJ1-4,TRBV7-9,TGTGCCAGCAGCTTAGAAACAGTTGGGCAGGGGAAAGAAAAACTGTTTTTT,CASSLETVGQGKEKLFF
-,TRBD1,TRBJ2-2,TRBV4-3,TGCGCCAGCAGCCAAGAAGGAGACAGGGGGCGGGCCGGGCTGTTTTTT,CASSQEGDRGRAGLFF
-,TRBD1,TRBJ1-4,TRBV24-1,TGTGCCACCAGTGCCCCGTGGGGGACAGGGGGTGAAAAACTGTTTTTT,CATSAPWGTGGEKLFF
-,TRBD2,TRBJ2-5,TRBV7-2,TGTGCCAGCAGCCCCATCGGCGGGGGGGGAGAGACCCAGTACTTC,CASSPIGGGGETQYF
-,TRBD1,TRBJ1-2,TRBV7-2,TGTGCCAGCAGCTCAGACAGGGGGCAGGATGGCTACACCTTC,CASSSDRGQDGYTF
-,TRBD2,TRBJ2-5,TRBV5-6,TGTGCCAGCAGCTTGGAACTAGCGGGACAAGAGACCCAGTACTTC,CASSLELAGQETQYF
-,-,TRBJ1-4,TRBV19,TGTGCCACCAGGGACTGGTCGAGCGAAAAACTGTTTTTT,CATRDWSSEKLFF
-,TRBD2,TRBJ2-3,TRBV24-1,TGTGCCGTTGGTGCTAGGACTAGTGAGTCCGGGACAGATACGCAGTATTTT,CAVGARTSESGTDTQYF
-,-,TRBJ1-5,TRBV12-3/TRBV12-4,TGTGCCAGCAGTTGGTCAGATCAGCCCCAGCATTTT,CASSWSDQPQHF
-,-,TRBJ2-2,TRBV6-2/TRBV6-3,TGTGCCAGCAGTTACTCCCTAATCAGGGCCGGGGAGCTGTTTTTT,CASSYSLIRAGELFF
-,-,TRBJ2-3,TRBV7-2,TGTGCCAGCAGCTGGGGGGGCAAAGTCACAGATACGCAGTATTTT,CASSWGGKVTDTQYF
-,-,TRBJ1-1,TRBV27,TGTGCCAGCAGTCTACTACAGGGAAGAAACACTGAAGCTTTCTTT,CASSLLQGRNTEAFF